Reported below is one T cell receptor (beta chain). Its antigen specificity is not known. Base qualities are missing; no much larger clone stands one base away. Patients with a history of autoimmune disease or receiving systemic immunosuppression were excluded from the trial. Peripheral blood for TCR sequencing was collected from all dose cohorts at baseline, on cycle 4 day 1, and on cycle 7 day 1. The samples were drawn from a first-in-human, open-label, multicenter phase I dose-escalation trial of ivuxolimab. Adults with locally advanced or metastatic melanoma, renal cell carcinoma, hepatocellular carcinoma or head and neck squamous cell carcinoma were enrolled in the trial. Before TCR sequencing, CD4+ T cells and CD8+ T cells were sorted from peripheral blood as separate populations. The data are from a study of OX40 agonist ivuxolimab in advanced cancers. With regard to the full study: Ivuxolimab, which targeted the costimulatory receptor OX40 (CD134), was an agonistic, fully human IgG2 monoclonal antibody. Intravenous ivuxolimab was administered to patients every 2 weeks at six dose levels: 0.01, 0.1, 0.3, 1.5, 3 and 10 mg/kg. Of the approximately 54 dose-escalation patients, hepatocellular carcinoma was present in 19, melanoma in approximately 15, renal cell carcinoma in 9 and head and neck cancer in 9. A male proportion of roughly 80% and a mean age of 60 years, ranging from about 23 to 90, were recorded for the dose-escalation cohort. Prior anti-PD-1, anti-PD-L1 or anti-CTLA-4 therapy was permitted, and 40% of dose-escalation patients had received checkpoint inhibitors. Partial responses were achieved by three dose-escalation patients, of whom one had hepatocellular carcinoma and two had cutaneous melanoma. Peripheral TCRbeta sequencing aimed to test whether ivuxolimab altered TCR sequence diversity and caused clonal T-cell expansion. The paper reports the monotherapy dose-escalation portion (N ≈ 50 patients) of the phase I ivuxolimab trial.

What the work shows at the level of the full study, not this receptor alone: Low levels of normalized T-cell clonal expansion were also seen in some patients who did not respond. In the 0.1-3.0 mg/kg groups, partial responders had among the lowest normalized peripheral clonal expansion, particularly in CD8+ T cells. At doses from 0.1 to 3.0 mg/kg, clonal expansion was seen in both CD4+ and CD8+ blood T cells between baseline and week 6. On average, CD8+ T cells showed more expanded clones than CD4+ T cells after ivuxolimab. The antigen specificity of the clonally expanded peripheral T cells was not determined.

Genomic DNA was isolated from the sorted cells so that the TCRbeta CDR3 region could be sequenced. TCRbeta CDR3 regions were sequenced using the immunoSEQ Assay. Sourced from immuneACCESS, this table was stored by TCRdb with only in-frame sequences that have V and J called. A share of the clones is absent; for the studies checked, an unresolved V gene accounts for under half, and the remainder has no known explanation. The sample includes 55,000 to 65,000 clones, with 84% observed a single time. 2% to 2.5% of the sample rests with the top ten. Source: CD4+ or CD8+ T cells sorted from blood, taken in a trial of the OX40 agonist ivuxolimab. The TCR comes from an adult with an advanced solid tumor such as melanoma, head and neck, liver or kidney cancer.

In nucleotide form, the sequence is TGTGCCAGCAACGAGGGACTCTATAATTCACCCCTCCACTTT. The translation is CASNEGLYNSPLHF. This chain is built from TRBV7-9 and TRBJ1-6, and perhaps TRBD1 as D gene, on 5 matching bases. V was cut back by 7 bases and J by 3 bases, leaving a gap of 10 bases between them. Based on the germline V gene (reference sequence), the CDR1 and CDR2 sequences are SEHNR and FQNEAQ. The CDR3 starts with the cysteine, ends with the phenylalanine, and has 14 residues. Kept here is only the CDR3 DNA, which spans 42 bases and is read in frame from base 1.